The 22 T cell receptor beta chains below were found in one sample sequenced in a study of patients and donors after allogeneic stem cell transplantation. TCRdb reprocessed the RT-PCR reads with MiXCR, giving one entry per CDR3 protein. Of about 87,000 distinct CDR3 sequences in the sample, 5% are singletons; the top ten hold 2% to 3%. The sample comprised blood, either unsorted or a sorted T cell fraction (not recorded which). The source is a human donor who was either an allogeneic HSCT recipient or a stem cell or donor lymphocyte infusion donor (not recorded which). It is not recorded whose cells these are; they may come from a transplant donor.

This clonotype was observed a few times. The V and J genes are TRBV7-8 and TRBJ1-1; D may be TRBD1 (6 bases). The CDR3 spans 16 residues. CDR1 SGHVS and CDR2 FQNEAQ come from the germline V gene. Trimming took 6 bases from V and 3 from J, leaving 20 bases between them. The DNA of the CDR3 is TGTGCCAGCAGTAGGACCCGGGGGGGGCTGGACACTGAAGCTTTCTTT. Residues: CASSRTRGGLDTEAFF.

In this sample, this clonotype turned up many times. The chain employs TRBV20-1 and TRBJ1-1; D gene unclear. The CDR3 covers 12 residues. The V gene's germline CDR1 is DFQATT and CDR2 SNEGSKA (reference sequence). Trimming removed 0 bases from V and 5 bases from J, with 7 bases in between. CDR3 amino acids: CSAREPRTEAFF. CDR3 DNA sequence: TGCAGTGCTAGAGAACCCCGAACTGAAGCTTTCTTT.

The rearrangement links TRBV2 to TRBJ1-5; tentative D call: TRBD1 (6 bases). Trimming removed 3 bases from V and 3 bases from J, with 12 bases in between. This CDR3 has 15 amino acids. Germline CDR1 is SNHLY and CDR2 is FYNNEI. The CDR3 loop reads CASSDWQGYNQPQHF. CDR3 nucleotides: TGTGCCAGCAGTGATTGGCAGGGGTACAATCAGCCCCAGCATTTT.

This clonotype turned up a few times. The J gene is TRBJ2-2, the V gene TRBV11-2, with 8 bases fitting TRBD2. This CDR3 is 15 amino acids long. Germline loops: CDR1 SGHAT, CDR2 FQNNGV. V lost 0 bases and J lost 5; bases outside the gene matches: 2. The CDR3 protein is CASSLDPGGTGELFF. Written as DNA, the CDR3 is TGTGCCAGCAGCTTAGATCCGGGGGGGACCGGGGAGCTGTTTTTT.

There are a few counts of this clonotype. CDR3 sequence reads: CASSLRPAYEQYF. The CDR3 coding sequence is TGTGCCAGCAGCTTGAGACCTGCCTACGAGCAGTACTTC. The V call is TRBV5-5, the J call TRBJ2-7; no definite D call. Per the germline V gene, CDR1 is SGHKS and CDR2 is YYEKEE (reference sequence). V dropped 1 base and J dropped 2 bases, with 7 bases sitting between them. This CDR3 comprises 13 residues.

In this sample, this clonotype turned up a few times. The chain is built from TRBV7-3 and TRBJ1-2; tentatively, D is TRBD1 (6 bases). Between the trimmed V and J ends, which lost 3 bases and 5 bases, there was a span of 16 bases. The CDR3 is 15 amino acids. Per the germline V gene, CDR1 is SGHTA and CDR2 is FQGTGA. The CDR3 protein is CASSLDSGGTYGYTF. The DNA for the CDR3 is TGTGCCAGCAGCTTGGACAGTGGGGGAACTTATGGCTACACCTTC.

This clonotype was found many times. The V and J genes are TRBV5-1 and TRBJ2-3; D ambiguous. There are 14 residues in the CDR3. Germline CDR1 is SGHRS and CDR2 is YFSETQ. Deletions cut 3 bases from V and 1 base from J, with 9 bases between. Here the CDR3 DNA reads TGCGCCAGCAGCTCGGAACGGGGCACAGATACGCAGTATTTT. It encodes CASSSERGTDTQYF.

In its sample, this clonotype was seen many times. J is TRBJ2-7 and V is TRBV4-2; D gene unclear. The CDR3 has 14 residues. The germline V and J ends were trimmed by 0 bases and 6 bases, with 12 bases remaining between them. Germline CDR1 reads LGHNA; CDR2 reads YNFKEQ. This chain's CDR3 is CASSQEWLSGEQYF. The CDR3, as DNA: TGTGCCAGCAGCCAAGAGTGGCTGTCTGGCGAGCAGTACTTC.

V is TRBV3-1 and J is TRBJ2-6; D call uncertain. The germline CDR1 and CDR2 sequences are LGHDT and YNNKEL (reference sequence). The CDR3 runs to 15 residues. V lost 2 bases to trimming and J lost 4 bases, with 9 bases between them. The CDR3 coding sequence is TGTGCCAGCAGCCAACAGAATTCGGGGGCCAACGTCCTGACTTTC. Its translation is CASSQQNSGANVLTF.

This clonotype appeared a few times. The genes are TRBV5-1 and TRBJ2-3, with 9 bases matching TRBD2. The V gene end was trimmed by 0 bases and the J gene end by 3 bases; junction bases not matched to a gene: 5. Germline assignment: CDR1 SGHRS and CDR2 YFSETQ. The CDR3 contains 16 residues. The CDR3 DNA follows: TGCGCCAGCAGCTTGGCGGCTAGCGGGGAGACAGATACGCAGTATTTT. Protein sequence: CASSLAASGETDTQYF.

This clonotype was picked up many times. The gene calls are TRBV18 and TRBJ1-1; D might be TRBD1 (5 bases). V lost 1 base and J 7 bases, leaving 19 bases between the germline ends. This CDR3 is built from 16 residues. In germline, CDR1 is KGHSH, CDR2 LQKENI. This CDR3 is CASSPLGSQGQIEAFF. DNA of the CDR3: TGTGCCAGCTCACCACTGGGGAGTCAGGGTCAAATTGAAGCTTTCTTT. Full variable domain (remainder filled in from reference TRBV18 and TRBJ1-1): NAGVMQNPRHLVRRRGQEARLRCSPMKGHSHVYWYRQLPEEGLKFMVYLQKENIIDESGMPKERFSAEFPKEGPSILRIQQVVRGDSAAYFCASSPLGSQGQIEAFFGQGTRLTVV.

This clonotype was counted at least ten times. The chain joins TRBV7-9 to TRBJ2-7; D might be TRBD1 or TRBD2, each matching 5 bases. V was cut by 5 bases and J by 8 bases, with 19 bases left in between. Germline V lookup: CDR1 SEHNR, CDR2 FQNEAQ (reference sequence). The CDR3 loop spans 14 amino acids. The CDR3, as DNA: TGTGCCAGCAGCCCACAATCGGGACGTGGCAAGCAGTACTTC. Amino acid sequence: CASSPQSGRGKQYF.

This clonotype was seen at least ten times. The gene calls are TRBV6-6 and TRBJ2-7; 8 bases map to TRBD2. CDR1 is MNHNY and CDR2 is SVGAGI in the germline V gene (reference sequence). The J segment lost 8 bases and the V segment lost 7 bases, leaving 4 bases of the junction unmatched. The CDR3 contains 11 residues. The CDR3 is CASKLAGQQYF. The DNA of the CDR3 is TGTGCCAGCAAGTTAGCGGGACAGCAGTACTTC.

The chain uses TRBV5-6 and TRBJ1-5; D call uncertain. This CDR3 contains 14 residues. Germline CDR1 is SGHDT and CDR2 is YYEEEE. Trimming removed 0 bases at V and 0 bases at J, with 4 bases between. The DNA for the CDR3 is TGTGCCAGCAGCTTGGCTTATAGCAATCAGCCCCAGCATTTT. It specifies CASSLAYSNQPQHF. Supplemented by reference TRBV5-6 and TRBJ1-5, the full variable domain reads DAGVTQSPTHLIKTRGQQVTLRCSPKSGHDTVSWYQQALGQGPQFIFQYYEEEERQRGNFPDRFSGHQFPNYSSELNVNALLLGDSALYLCASSLAYSNQPQHFGDGTRLSIL.

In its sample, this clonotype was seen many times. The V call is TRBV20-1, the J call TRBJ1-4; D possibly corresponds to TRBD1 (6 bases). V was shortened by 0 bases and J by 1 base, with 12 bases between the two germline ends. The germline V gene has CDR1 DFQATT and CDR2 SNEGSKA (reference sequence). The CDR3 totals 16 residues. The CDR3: CSARDPLTGTNEKLFF. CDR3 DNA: TGCAGTGCTAGAGACCCTTTGACAGGAACTAATGAAAAACTGTTTTTT.

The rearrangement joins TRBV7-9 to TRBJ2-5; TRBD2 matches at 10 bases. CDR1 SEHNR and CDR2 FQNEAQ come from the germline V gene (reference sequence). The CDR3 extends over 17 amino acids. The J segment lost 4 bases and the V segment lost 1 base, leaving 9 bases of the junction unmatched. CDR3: CASSLDASGGPRETQYF. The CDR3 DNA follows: TGTGCCAGCAGCTTAGACGCTAGCGGGGGCCCTCGAGAGACCCAGTACTTC.

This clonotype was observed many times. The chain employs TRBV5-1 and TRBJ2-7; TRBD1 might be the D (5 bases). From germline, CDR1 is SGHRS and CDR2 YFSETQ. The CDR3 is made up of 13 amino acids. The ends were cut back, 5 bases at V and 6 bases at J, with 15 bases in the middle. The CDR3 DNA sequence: TGCGCCAGCAGATGGGGCACCACCAGCGAGCAGTACTTC. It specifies CASRWGTTSEQYF.

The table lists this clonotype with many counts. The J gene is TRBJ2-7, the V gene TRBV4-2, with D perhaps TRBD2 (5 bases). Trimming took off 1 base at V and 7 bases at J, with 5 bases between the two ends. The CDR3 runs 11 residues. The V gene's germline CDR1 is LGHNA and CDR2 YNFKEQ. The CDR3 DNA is TGTGCCAGCAGCCAAGCGGGGGAGCAGTACTTC. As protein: CASSQAGEQYF.

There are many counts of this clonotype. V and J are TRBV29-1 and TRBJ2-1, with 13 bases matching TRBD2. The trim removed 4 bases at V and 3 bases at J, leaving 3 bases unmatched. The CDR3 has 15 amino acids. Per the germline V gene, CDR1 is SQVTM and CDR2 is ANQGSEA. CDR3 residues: CSVGTSGSLYNEQFF. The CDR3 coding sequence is TGCAGCGTTGGGACTAGCGGGAGTCTCTACAATGAGCAGTTCTTC.

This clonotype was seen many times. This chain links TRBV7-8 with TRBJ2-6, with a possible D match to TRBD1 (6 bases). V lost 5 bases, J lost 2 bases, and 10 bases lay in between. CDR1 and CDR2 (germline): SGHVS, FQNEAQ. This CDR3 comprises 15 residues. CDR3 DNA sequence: TGTGCCAGCAGCGCCTACAGGGCTGGGGCCAACGTCCTGACTTTC. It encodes CASSAYRAGANVLTF.

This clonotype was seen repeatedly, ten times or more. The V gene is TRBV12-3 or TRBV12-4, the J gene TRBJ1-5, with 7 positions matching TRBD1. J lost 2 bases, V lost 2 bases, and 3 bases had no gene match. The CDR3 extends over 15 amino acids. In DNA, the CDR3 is TGTGCCAGCAGTTTAACAGGGGCGGGCAATCAGCCCCAGCATTTT. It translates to CASSLTGAGNQPQHF.

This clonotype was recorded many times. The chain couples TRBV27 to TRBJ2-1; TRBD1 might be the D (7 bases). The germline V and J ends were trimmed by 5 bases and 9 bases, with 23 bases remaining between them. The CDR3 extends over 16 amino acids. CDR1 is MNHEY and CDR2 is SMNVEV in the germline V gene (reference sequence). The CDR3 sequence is CASSGQEGRFGGEQFF. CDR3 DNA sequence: TGTGCCAGCAGTGGACAGGAGGGGCGCTTCGGCGGTGAGCAGTTCTTC.